This TCR beta chain was found in a study of blood T cells in healthy people across ages. Points from the study as a whole: CMV infection status of these donors was not known.

As concerns this clonotype: Antigen unknown.

CDR3 size: 16 residues. CDR1 is SGHDN, CDR2 FVKESK, per germline. V was clipped by 1 base and J by 2 bases, with 12 bases between them. Through a sample-barcoded 5' primer and a J-beta primer mix, a second PCR was run for roughly 6 to 12 cycles. One entry per CDR3 protein results from TCRdb running MiXCR on the 5' RACE reads. The sample has 600,000 to 900,000 distinct CDR3 sequences, 20% to 30% seen once. The sample was also reused in another study, on T cells of mothers and their children. That source notes: Study donors consisted of a few healthy Caucasian mothers and their six children. Persistent microchimeric T cell clones were not found at ~100 per million sensitivity.

The sample comprised blood. The TCR originated in a boy younger than 18 in good health. The chain carries TRBV14 and TRBJ1-3; D gene unclear. CDR3 nucleotides: TGTGCCAGCAGCCAAGGGCTCAATCGTCCTGGAAACACCATATATTTT. Protein sequence: CASSQGLNRPGNTIYF.